This is a list of T cell receptor beta chains from one sample in a study of T cell responses to AZD1222 COVID-19 vaccine. Here immunoSEQ multiplex PCR was the method, and the copy in TCRdb shows in-frame clones only, minus some. The table has about 61,000 clones, over 85% seen once. The specimen was peripheral blood, collected on day 0 of AZD1222 vaccination. The receptor set was obtained from an adult in good health. The CDR3 runs from the conserved cysteine through the conserved F or W. A D gene is named only where the DNA matches it firmly. Clone size appears in some rows only: once, few, many, or a class for an expanded clone.

j_call: TRBJ2-7
cdr3_length: 14
clone_size: NA
d_call: NA
v_call: TRBV2
cdr3_aa: CASRPEGGTGEQYF
cdr3_nt: TGTGCCAGCAGGCCGGAGGGGGGGACCGGCGAGCAGTACTTC

j_call: TRBJ1-4
cdr3_length: 15
clone_size: NA
d_call: NA
v_call: TRBV2
cdr3_aa: CASRTGLSSNEKLFF
cdr3_nt: TGTGCCAGCAGGACGGGACTCTCGAGCAATGAAAAACTGTTTTTT

j_call: TRBJ1-2
cdr3_length: 14
clone_size: NA
d_call: NA
v_call: TRBV6-5
cdr3_aa: CAIPSPGSNYGYTF
cdr3_nt: TGTGCCATCCCGAGCCCAGGTTCAAACTATGGCTACACCTTC

j_call: TRBJ1-3
cdr3_length: 15
clone_size: NA
d_call: NA
v_call: TRBV5-1
cdr3_aa: CASSLRPNSGNTIYF
cdr3_nt: TGCGCCAGCAGCTTGCGGCCAAATTCTGGAAACACCATATATTTT

j_call: TRBJ2-6
cdr3_length: 15
clone_size: NA
d_call: NA
v_call: TRBV7-8
cdr3_aa: CASSPRRVQANVLTF
cdr3_nt: TGTGCCAGCAGCCCCCGCCGGGTCCAGGCCAACGTCCTGACTTTC

j_call: TRBJ2-7
cdr3_length: 15
clone_size: once
d_call: TRBD2
v_call: TRBV19
cdr3_aa: CASSIGRGKNHEQYF
cdr3_nt: TGTGCCAGTAGTATAGGGCGGGGGAAGAACCACGAGCAGTACTTC

j_call: TRBJ2-1
cdr3_length: 15
clone_size: NA
d_call: NA
v_call: TRBV9
cdr3_aa: CASSVQASSYNEQFF
cdr3_nt: TGTGCCAGCAGCGTCCAGGCGAGCTCCTACAATGAGCAGTTCTTC

j_call: TRBJ1-2
cdr3_length: 15
clone_size: NA
d_call: TRBD1
v_call: TRBV6-5
cdr3_aa: CASSYAGTGNYGYTF
cdr3_nt: TGTGCCAGCAGTTACGCCGGGACAGGGAACTATGGCTACACCTTC

j_call: TRBJ1-1
cdr3_length: 12
clone_size: once
d_call: NA
v_call: TRBV2
cdr3_aa: CASSEQGNEAFF
cdr3_nt: TGTGCCAGCAGTGAACAGGGGAATGAAGCTTTCTTT

j_call: TRBJ1-1
cdr3_length: 13
clone_size: once
d_call: NA
v_call: TRBV6-5
cdr3_aa: CASREGEDTEAFF
cdr3_nt: TGTGCCAGCAGAGAGGGCGAGGACACTGAAGCTTTCTTT

j_call: TRBJ1-4
cdr3_length: 14
clone_size: NA
d_call: NA
v_call: TRBV9
cdr3_aa: CASSVGVANEKLFF
cdr3_nt: TGTGCCAGCAGCGTTGGGGTGGCTAATGAAAAACTGTTTTTT

j_call: TRBJ2-4
cdr3_length: 15
clone_size: NA
d_call: TRBD1
v_call: TRBV2
cdr3_aa: CASSGKGAGKNIQYF
cdr3_nt: TGTGCCAGCAGCGGGAAGGGGGCTGGCAAAAACATTCAGTACTTC

j_call: TRBJ1-5
cdr3_length: 17
clone_size: NA
d_call: TRBD1
v_call: TRBV27
cdr3_aa: CASSPLGTGVSNQPQHF
cdr3_nt: TGTGCCAGCAGTCCGCTAGGGACAGGGGTTTCCAATCAGCCCCAGCATTTT

j_call: TRBJ1-1
cdr3_length: 14
clone_size: NA
d_call: NA
v_call: TRBV7-2
cdr3_aa: CASSFGGRNTEAFF
cdr3_nt: TGTGCCAGCAGCTTTGGGGGGAGGAACACTGAAGCTTTCTTT

j_call: TRBJ2-2
cdr3_length: 14
clone_size: NA
d_call: NA
v_call: TRBV5-1
cdr3_aa: CASSSAGGAGELFF
cdr3_nt: TGCGCCAGCAGCTCCGCGGGCGGGGCCGGGGAGCTGTTTTTT

j_call: TRBJ1-6
cdr3_length: 16
clone_size: NA
d_call: TRBD1
v_call: TRBV5-1
cdr3_aa: CASSFRGQGDSSPLHF
cdr3_nt: TGCGCCAGCAGCTTTAGGGGACAGGGGGATTCTTCACCCCTCCACTTT

j_call: TRBJ1-6
cdr3_length: 13
clone_size: NA
d_call: NA
v_call: TRBV7-2
cdr3_aa: CASSPQGNSPLHF
cdr3_nt: TGTGCCAGCAGCCCACAGGGTAATTCACCCCTCCACTTT

j_call: TRBJ2-3
cdr3_length: 16
clone_size: NA
d_call: NA
v_call: TRBV5-1
cdr3_aa: CASSPWAGSSTDTQYF
cdr3_nt: TGCGCCAGCAGCCCCTGGGCGGGGTCGAGCACAGATACGCAGTATTTT

j_call: TRBJ2-5
cdr3_length: 15
clone_size: NA
d_call: TRBD1
v_call: TRBV9
cdr3_aa: CASSEGTGSQETQYF
cdr3_nt: TGTGCCAGCAGCGAGGGGACAGGGTCCCAAGAGACCCAGTACTTC

j_call: TRBJ1-2
cdr3_length: 15
clone_size: NA
d_call: NA
v_call: TRBV28
cdr3_aa: CASSSQGARMKGYTF
cdr3_nt: TGTGCCAGCAGTTCCCAAGGCGCTCGGATGAAGGGCTACACCTTC

j_call: TRBJ1-5
cdr3_length: 13
clone_size: NA
d_call: NA
v_call: TRBV18
cdr3_aa: CASSSGFLQPQHF
cdr3_nt: TGTGCCAGCTCATCAGGGTTCCTTCAGCCCCAGCATTTT

j_call: TRBJ1-2
cdr3_length: 15
clone_size: NA
d_call: TRBD1
v_call: TRBV27
cdr3_aa: CASSFGQGRNYGYTF
cdr3_nt: TGTGCCAGCAGTTTCGGACAGGGGAGGAACTATGGCTACACCTTC

j_call: TRBJ1-1
cdr3_length: 13
clone_size: once
d_call: NA
v_call: TRBV6-5
cdr3_aa: CASRGASNTEAFF
cdr3_nt: TGTGCCAGCAGGGGGGCCTCGAACACTGAAGCTTTCTTT

j_call: TRBJ1-4
cdr3_length: 14
clone_size: NA
d_call: TRBD1
v_call: TRBV9
cdr3_aa: CASSVTGEGEKLFF
cdr3_nt: TGTGCCAGCAGCGTGACAGGGGAGGGTGAAAAACTGTTTTTT

j_call: TRBJ1-5
cdr3_length: 14
clone_size: NA
d_call: NA
v_call: TRBV6-5
cdr3_aa: CASSYSTGSQPQHF
cdr3_nt: TGTGCCAGCAGTTACTCGACAGGCTCACAGCCCCAGCATTTT

j_call: TRBJ1-6
cdr3_length: 14
clone_size: NA
d_call: TRBD1
v_call: TRBV3-1/TRBV3-2
cdr3_aa: CASSQQGAGSPLHF
cdr3_nt: TGTGCCAGCAGCCAACAGGGGGCTGGGTCACCCCTCCACTTT

j_call: TRBJ1-2
cdr3_length: 16
clone_size: once
d_call: TRBD1
v_call: TRBV20-1
cdr3_aa: CSASRSQGAQGDGYTF
cdr3_nt: TGCAGTGCTAGTCGCTCCCAGGGGGCGCAGGGTGATGGCTACACCTTC

j_call: TRBJ1-6
cdr3_length: 14
clone_size: NA
d_call: TRBD1
v_call: TRBV5-4
cdr3_aa: CASSVDRGNSPLHF
cdr3_nt: TGTGCCAGCAGCGTCGACAGGGGGAATTCACCCCTCCACTTT

j_call: TRBJ2-1
cdr3_length: 17
clone_size: NA
d_call: TRBD2
v_call: TRBV18
cdr3_aa: CASSGPGLAGGADEQFF
cdr3_nt: TGTGCCAGCTCAGGCCCGGGACTAGCGGGGGGGGCCGATGAGCAGTTCTTC

j_call: TRBJ1-2
cdr3_length: 13
clone_size: medium-sized
d_call: NA
v_call: TRBV2
cdr3_aa: CASSGQGGYGYTF
cdr3_nt: TGTGCCAGCAGTGGGCAGGGCGGCTATGGCTACACCTTC

j_call: TRBJ2-3
cdr3_length: 14
clone_size: NA
d_call: NA
v_call: TRBV5-1
cdr3_aa: CASSPPGGGDTQYF
cdr3_nt: TGCGCCAGCAGCCCCCCGGGGGGCGGGGATACGCAGTATTTT

j_call: TRBJ2-7
cdr3_length: 15
clone_size: NA
d_call: NA
v_call: TRBV5-4
cdr3_aa: CASSPGGQAAYEQYF
cdr3_nt: TGTGCCAGCAGCCCGGGGGGACAGGCCGCCTACGAGCAGTACTTC

j_call: TRBJ2-7
cdr3_length: 13
clone_size: NA
d_call: NA
v_call: TRBV30
cdr3_aa: CARGDLKAYEQYF
cdr3_nt: TGTGCCCGAGGGGACCTCAAAGCCTACGAGCAGTACTTC

j_call: TRBJ2-7
cdr3_length: 13
clone_size: once
d_call: NA
v_call: TRBV18
cdr3_aa: CASSPDSSYEQYF
cdr3_nt: TGTGCCAGCTCACCAGACAGCAGCTACGAGCAGTACTTC

j_call: TRBJ1-1
cdr3_length: 14
clone_size: NA
d_call: NA
v_call: TRBV6-5
cdr3_aa: CASSTLGPNTEAFF
cdr3_nt: TGTGCCAGCAGTACCCTGGGGCCGAACACTGAAGCTTTCTTT

j_call: TRBJ2-1
cdr3_length: 14
clone_size: NA
d_call: NA
v_call: TRBV5-1
cdr3_aa: CASSLVVGRNEQFF
cdr3_nt: TGCGCCAGCAGCTTGGTCGTGGGGCGCAATGAGCAGTTCTTC

j_call: TRBJ2-7
cdr3_length: 15
clone_size: NA
d_call: TRBD1
v_call: TRBV6-5
cdr3_aa: CASSYSGTGFYEQYF
cdr3_nt: TGTGCCAGCAGTTACTCTGGGACAGGGTTCTACGAGCAGTACTTC

j_call: TRBJ2-7
cdr3_length: 13
clone_size: NA
d_call: NA
v_call: TRBV6-5
cdr3_aa: CASNPTGNDGQYF
cdr3_nt: TGTGCCAGCAACCCTACAGGCAATGACGGGCAGTACTTC

j_call: TRBJ2-5
cdr3_length: 15
clone_size: NA
d_call: TRBD1
v_call: TRBV7-6
cdr3_aa: CASSLGTGVQETQYF
cdr3_nt: TGTGCCAGCAGCCTTGGGACAGGGGTACAAGAGACCCAGTACTTC

j_call: TRBJ1-2
cdr3_length: 13
clone_size: NA
d_call: NA
v_call: TRBV7-2
cdr3_aa: CASSRTGTKSYTF
cdr3_nt: TGTGCCAGCAGCCGTACCGGGACCAAGAGCTACACCTTC

j_call: TRBJ1-6
cdr3_length: 17
clone_size: NA
d_call: NA
v_call: TRBV6-1
cdr3_aa: CASSEPRRRPEPSPLHF
cdr3_nt: TGTGCCAGCAGTGAACCCCGACGCCGGCCAGAGCCTTCACCCCTCCACTTT

j_call: TRBJ1-4
cdr3_length: 14
clone_size: NA
d_call: TRBD1
v_call: TRBV7-9
cdr3_aa: CASSLGQSNEKLFF
cdr3_nt: TGTGCCAGCAGCCTGGGACAGTCTAATGAAAAACTGTTTTTT

j_call: TRBJ1-1
cdr3_length: 12
clone_size: NA
d_call: NA
v_call: TRBV12-3/TRBV12-4
cdr3_aa: CASSFSSAEAFF
cdr3_nt: TGTGCCAGCAGTTTTTCCAGCGCTGAAGCTTTCTTT

j_call: TRBJ2-3
cdr3_length: 13
clone_size: NA
d_call: NA
v_call: TRBV6-5
cdr3_aa: CASNRLARDTQYF
cdr3_nt: TGTGCCAGCAACCGACTGGCCCGGGATACGCAGTATTTT

j_call: TRBJ1-5
cdr3_length: 15
clone_size: NA
d_call: NA
v_call: TRBV7-8
cdr3_aa: CASSLSDSANQPQHF
cdr3_nt: TGTGCCAGCAGCTTATCCGACAGCGCCAATCAGCCCCAGCATTTT

j_call: TRBJ1-2
cdr3_length: 16
clone_size: NA
d_call: NA
v_call: TRBV18
cdr3_aa: CASSPLDIARDYGYTF
cdr3_nt: TGTGCCAGCTCACCACTTGATATTGCCCGGGACTATGGCTACACCTTC

j_call: TRBJ2-2
cdr3_length: 17
clone_size: NA
d_call: TRBD2
v_call: TRBV13
cdr3_aa: CASSLSSGGLNTGELFF
cdr3_nt: TGTGCCAGCAGTTTATCTAGCGGGGGCCTTAACACCGGGGAGCTGTTTTTT

j_call: TRBJ1-1
cdr3_length: 15
clone_size: NA
d_call: NA
v_call: TRBV2
cdr3_aa: CASRGRDLRNTEAFF
cdr3_nt: TGTGCCAGCAGAGGCCGGGACCTGAGGAACACTGAAGCTTTCTTT

j_call: TRBJ2-2
cdr3_length: 18
clone_size: NA
d_call: TRBD2
v_call: TRBV5-1
cdr3_aa: CASSLAGESGGDTGELFF
cdr3_nt: TGCGCCAGCAGCTTGGCCGGGGAGAGCGGGGGCGACACCGGGGAGCTGTTTTTT

j_call: TRBJ2-1
cdr3_length: 18
clone_size: NA
d_call: TRBD2
v_call: TRBV3-1/TRBV3-2
cdr3_aa: CASSQAGWTRNSYNEQFF
cdr3_nt: TGTGCCAGCAGCCAAGCTGGGTGGACTAGGAACTCCTACAATGAGCAGTTCTTC